In this sample, the clone carrying this T cell receptor beta chain turned up a few times. The sample belongs to a study of identical twins. Per germline, CDR1 MNHEY and CDR2 SMNVEV (reference sequence). Trimming pared 4 bases from V and 2 bases from J, leaving 15 bases between. The CDR3 extends over 15 amino acids. MiXCR was run by TCRdb on the 5' RACE reads, yielding one entry per CDR3 protein. The sample consists of roughly 1,500,000 distinct CDR3 sequences, around 33% of them appearing once. The sequenced sample was cord blood. The sequence came from a newborn girl in good health. The rearrangement links TRBV27 to TRBJ2-7; D tentatively fits TRBD1 or TRBD2 (5 bases each). The CDR3 spells CASSSFRDPTYEQYF. The CDR3 DNA reads as TGTGCCAGCAGTTCGTTCCGGGACCCTACCTACGAGCAGTACTTC.